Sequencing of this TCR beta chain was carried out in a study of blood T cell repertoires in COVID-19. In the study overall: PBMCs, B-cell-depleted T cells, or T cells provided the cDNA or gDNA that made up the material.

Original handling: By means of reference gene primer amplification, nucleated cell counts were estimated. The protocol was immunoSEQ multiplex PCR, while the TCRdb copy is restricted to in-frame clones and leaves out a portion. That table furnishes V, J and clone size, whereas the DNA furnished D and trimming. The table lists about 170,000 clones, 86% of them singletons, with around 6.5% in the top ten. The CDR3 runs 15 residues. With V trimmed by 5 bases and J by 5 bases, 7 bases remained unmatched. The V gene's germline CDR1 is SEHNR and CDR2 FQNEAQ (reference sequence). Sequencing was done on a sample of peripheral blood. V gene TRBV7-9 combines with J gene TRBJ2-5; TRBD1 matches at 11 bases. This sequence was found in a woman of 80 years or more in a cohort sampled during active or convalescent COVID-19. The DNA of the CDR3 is TGTGCCAGCAGCCCATGGACAGGGGGCTTTGAGACCCAGTACTTC. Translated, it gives CASSPWTGGFETQYF.